Shown below are 23 T cell receptor beta chains from a single sample sequenced in a study of blood T cell repertoires in COVID-19. TCRdb's copy holds only in-frame clones and misses some; the assay was immunoSEQ multiplex PCR. This sample has around 250,000 clones, with approximately 87% found just once. Sequencing input: peripheral blood. These receptors were taken from a man between 60 and 75 years old with acute or convalescent COVID-19.

This clone was seen just once. The genes are TRBV28 and TRBJ2-3; D is unclear. CDR3 length equals 12 residues. The ends were cut back, 6 bases at V and 8 bases at J, with 12 bases in the middle. Germline lookup yields CDR1 MDHEN and CDR2 SYDVKM. CDR3: CASSPSHRTQYF. DNA of the CDR3: TGTGCCAGCAGCCCGAGCCATCGTACGCAGTATTTT. Drawing the rest from reference TRBV28 and TRBJ2-3, the complete variable domain is DVKVTQSSRYLVKRTGEKVFLECVQDMDHENMFWYRQDPGLGLRLIYFSYDVKMKEKGDIPEGYSVSREKKERFSLILESASTNQTSMYLCASSPSHRTQYFGPGTRLTVL.

The chain couples TRBV7-2 to TRBJ2-3; TRBD2 matches at 9 bases. Germline V gene sequence: CDR1 SGHTA, CDR2 FQGNSA. This CDR3 has 15 amino acids. The V and J ends lost 0 bases and 4 bases, in that order; junction bases with no gene match: 2. The CDR3 protein is CASSLASGSADTQYF. In nucleotides, the CDR3 is TGTGCCAGCAGCTTAGCTAGCGGGAGCGCAGATACGCAGTATTTT.

This chain connects TRBV10-3 to TRBJ1-2; 12 bases fit TRBD1. J was trimmed by 0 bases and V by 0 bases; bases with no gene match: 8. CDR3 size: 19 residues. Per germline, CDR1 ENHRY and CDR2 SYGVKD. CDR3 sequence (DNA): TGTGCCATCAGTGAGTCGTCGATCGGGACAGGGGGCACTAACTATGGCTACACCTTC. Translated, it gives CAISESSIGTGGTNYGYTF.

V is TRBV5-5 and J is TRBJ2-1, with 7 bases matching TRBD2. V lost 4 bases, J lost 4 bases, and 5 bases stayed unmatched. The CDR3 is 14 residues long. Germline V gene lookup returns CDR1 SGHKS and CDR2 YYEKEE (reference sequence). DNA of the CDR3: TGTGCCAGCAGCCCGGCTAGCGGATACAATGAGCAGTTCTTC. This encodes CASSPASGYNEQFF.

In this sample, this clone turned up a few times. This chain connects TRBV7-2 to TRBJ2-2, with 8 bases lining up with TRBD1. Trimming at V came to 6 bases and at J to 0 bases, leaving 6 bases not matched to a gene. Germline values: CDR1 SGHTA, CDR2 FQGNSA. This CDR3 comprises 16 residues. The CDR3 region is CASSFRGPSNTGELFF. CDR3 nucleotide sequence: TGTGCCAGCAGTTTCAGGGGGCCCTCGAACACCGGGGAGCTGTTTTTT. Full variable domain (rest looked up from reference TRBV7-2 and TRBJ2-2): GAGVSQSPSNKVTEKGKDVELRCDPISGHTALYWYRQSLGQGLEFLIYFQGNSAPDKSGLPSDRFSAERTGGSVSTLTIQRTQQEDSAVYLCASSFRGPSNTGELFFGEGSRLTVL.

The chain carries TRBV28 and TRBJ1-2, with D hard to call. The CDR3 is 14 residues long. The germline CDR1 and CDR2 sequences are MDHEN and SYDVKM. Trimming took off 6 bases at V and 2 bases at J, with 13 bases between the two ends. The CDR3 here is CASRTQRFNYGYTF. The CDR3 nucleotides read TGTGCCAGCAGGACTCAGAGATTCAACTATGGCTACACCTTC.

In its sample, this clone was seen once. CDR3 amino acids: CASSPGTGIFYEQYF. The CDR3 DNA reads TGTGCCAGCAGTCCCGGGACAGGTATTTTCTACGAGCAGTACTTC. The V gene is TRBV27, the J gene TRBJ2-7; the match to TRBD1 covers 8 bases. Trimming removed 5 bases from V and 3 bases from J; junction bases left unmatched: 9. CDR1 is MNHEY and CDR2 is SMNVEV in the germline V gene (reference sequence). This CDR3 is built from 15 residues.

In this sample, this clone turned up once. The J gene is TRBJ1-1, the V gene TRBV19, with D maybe TRBD1 (6 bases). This CDR3 is 13 amino acids long. The germline V gene encodes CDR1 LNHDA and CDR2 SQIVND (reference sequence). V lost 4 bases and J 3 bases, leaving 9 bases between the germline ends. The CDR3 loop is CASSKQGYTEAFF. The CDR3 DNA is TGTGCCAGTAGTAAACAGGGTTACACTGAAGCTTTCTTT.

The chain uses TRBV19 and TRBJ2-7, with 7 bases that match TRBD1. CDR3 length: 14 amino acids. J was trimmed by 1 base and V by 6 bases; bases with no gene match: 6. Germline V gene sequence: CDR1 LNHDA, CDR2 SQIVND (reference sequence). CDR3 region: CASSLTGQSYEQYF. In nucleotides, the CDR3 is TGTGCCAGTAGCCTCACGGGACAGTCCTACGAGCAGTACTTC.

This rearrangement joins TRBV15 to TRBJ2-7; a possible D gene is TRBD1 (6 bases). Germline V CDR1 and CDR2: LNHNV, YYDKDF (reference sequence). The CDR3 sequence is 13 residues long. The V and J ends lost 5 bases and 3 bases respectively, with 11 bases between them. Here the CDR3 reads CATSVRGYYEQYF. The CDR3, as DNA: TGTGCCACCAGCGTCAGGGGTTACTACGAGCAGTACTTC.

The chain combines TRBV7-9 with TRBJ2-7; a possible D gene is TRBD2 (6 bases). Deletions cut 0 bases from V and 6 bases from J, with 21 bases between. Per germline, CDR1 SEHNR and CDR2 FQNEAQ (reference sequence). This CDR3 region has 17 residues. CDR3 loop: CASSLAVGGRRGAEQYF. The CDR3, as DNA: TGTGCCAGCAGCTTAGCGGTGGGGGGACGACGGGGCGCCGAGCAGTACTTC.

This chain uses TRBV19 with TRBJ1-1, with 8 bases fitting TRBD1. Per germline, CDR1 LNHDA and CDR2 SQIVND (reference sequence). The CDR3 runs to 14 residues. The ends lost 5 bases at V and 5 bases at J; junction bases unmatched: 7. The CDR3 region is CASSSDRGRTEAFF. In nucleotides, the CDR3 is TGTGCCAGTAGTTCCGACAGGGGAAGGACTGAAGCTTTCTTT.

For the CDR3, the DNA is TGTGCCAGCAGTTTCCTCCACACCGGGACTAGCGGGAGAGAGGGGGAGCTGTTTTTT. Amino acids: CASSFLHTGTSGREGELFF. The V and J genes are TRBV7-2 and TRBJ2-2; TRBD2 matches 14 bases. Trimming took 6 bases from V and 8 from J; bases not matched to a gene: 17. The CDR3 spans 19 residues. Germline loops: CDR1 SGHTA, CDR2 FQGNSA.

The J gene is TRBJ2-1, the V gene TRBV5-6, with 10 bases matching TRBD2. Germline assignment: CDR1 SGHDT and CDR2 YYEEEE. V was pared by 4 bases and J by 5 bases, with 9 bases of the junction left unmatched. CDR3 size: 16 residues. The CDR3 region has the DNA TGTGCCAGCAGCGTATGGACTAGCGGAACCCACAATGAGCAGTTCTTC. Translated, it gives CASSVWTSGTHNEQFF.

V is TRBV5-8 and J is TRBJ2-1; a weak D match, TRBD2 (6 bases). The CDR3 loop spans 16 amino acids. The germline V gene encodes CDR1 SGHTS and CDR2 YDEGEE. V dropped 2 bases and J dropped 0 bases, with 12 bases sitting between them. The CDR3 DNA reads TGTGCCAGCAGCTTTTTAGCGGCGCTCTCCTACAATGAGCAGTTCTTC. This sequence encodes CASSFLAALSYNEQFF.

This clone came up a few times. The chain couples TRBV7-3 to TRBJ2-1, with 7 bases aligning to TRBD1. The germline gives CDR1 SGHTA, CDR2 FQGTGA. The ends lost 5 bases at V and 7 bases at J; junction bases unmatched: 8. This CDR3 is 14 amino acids long. The CDR3 here is CASSPTGTVNEQFF. DNA of the CDR3: TGTGCCAGCAGCCCCACAGGGACAGTAAATGAGCAGTTCTTC.

V gene TRBV28 combines with J gene TRBJ1-5, with D unclear. CDR1 is MDHEN, CDR2 SYDVKM, per germline. CDR3 length equals 16 residues. Trimming cost V 3 bases and J 4 bases, with 16 bases left between them. The CDR3 here is CASSLRGTPTNQPQHF. The CDR3 DNA reads TGTGCCAGCAGTTTGCGGGGAACCCCCACAAATCAGCCCCAGCATTTT.

V usage is TRBV6-2 or TRBV6-3 and J usage is TRBJ1-1; maybe TRBD1 (6 bases). V gave up 0 bases and J gave up 0 bases, with 11 bases separating them. This CDR3 comprises 16 residues. Germline lookup yields CDR1 MNHEY and CDR2 SVGEGT. CDR3 in amino acids: CASSYSGAGVNTEAFF. CDR3 in DNA: TGTGCCAGCAGTTACTCAGGCGCAGGGGTGAACACTGAAGCTTTCTTT.

V and J are TRBV10-3 and TRBJ2-5, with TRBD2 matching over 10 bases. This CDR3 comprises 17 residues. The germline CDR1 and CDR2 sequences are ENHRY and SYGVKD. J was trimmed by 7 bases and V by 0 bases; bases with no gene match: 11. The CDR3 here is CAISESILAGAYRTQYF. In DNA, the CDR3 is TGTGCCATCAGTGAGTCGATCCTAGCGGGAGCCTACCGGACCCAGTACTTC.

This clone was picked up a small number of times. The chain couples TRBV13 to TRBJ1-1, with D possibly being TRBD1 (5 bases). The V gene's germline CDR1 is PRHDT and CDR2 FYEKMQ (reference sequence). This CDR3 comprises 13 residues. Trimming removed 2 bases at V and 7 bases at J, with 11 bases between. The CDR3 loop is CASSLRQTNEAFF. The DNA of the CDR3 is TGTGCCAGCAGCTTAAGACAGACAAATGAAGCTTTCTTT.

This rearrangement joins TRBV5-5 to TRBJ2-1; the D gene is possibly TRBD2 (6 bases). The length of the CDR3 is 15 residues. Trimming stripped 1 base from V and 0 bases from J, with 8 bases between. Looked up from germline, CDR1 is SGHKS and CDR2 is YYEKEE (reference sequence). Written as DNA, the CDR3 is TGTGCCAGCAGCTTGTCCGGGGGCTCCTACAATGAGCAGTTCTTC. It translates to CASSLSGGSYNEQFF.

The chain is built from TRBV7-2 and TRBJ2-1, with TRBD2 as a possible D gene (6 bases). V dropped 5 bases and J dropped 0 bases, with 17 bases sitting between them. This CDR3 comprises 17 residues. From germline, CDR1 is SGHTA and CDR2 FQGNSA. CDR3 loop: CASSATPSAFSYNEQFF. The CDR3 nucleotides read TGTGCCAGCAGCGCGACTCCTAGCGCCTTCTCCTACAATGAGCAGTTCTTC.

V usage is TRBV5-4 and J usage is TRBJ1-2; 7 nucleotides match TRBD1. Germline CDR1 SGHNT, CDR2 YYREEE (reference sequence). This CDR3 is built from 13 residues. The V gene end was trimmed by 3 bases and the J gene end by 6 bases; junction bases not matched to a gene: 5. In DNA, the CDR3 is TGTGCCAGCAGCTGGATAACAGGGGATGGCTACACCTTC. Translating gives CASSWITGDGYTF.